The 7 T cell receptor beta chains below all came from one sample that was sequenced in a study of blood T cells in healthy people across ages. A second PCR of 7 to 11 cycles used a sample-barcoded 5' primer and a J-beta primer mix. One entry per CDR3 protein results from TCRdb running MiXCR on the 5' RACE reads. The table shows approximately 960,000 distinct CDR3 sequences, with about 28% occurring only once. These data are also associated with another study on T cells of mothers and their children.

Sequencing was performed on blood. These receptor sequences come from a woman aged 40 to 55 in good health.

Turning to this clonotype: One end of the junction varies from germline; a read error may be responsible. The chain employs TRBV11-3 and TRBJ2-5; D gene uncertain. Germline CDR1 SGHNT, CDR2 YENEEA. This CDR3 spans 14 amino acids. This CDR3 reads CTSSSRLDQETQYF. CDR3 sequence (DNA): TGTACCAGCAGCTCCCGGCTAGATCAAGAGACCCAGTACTTC.

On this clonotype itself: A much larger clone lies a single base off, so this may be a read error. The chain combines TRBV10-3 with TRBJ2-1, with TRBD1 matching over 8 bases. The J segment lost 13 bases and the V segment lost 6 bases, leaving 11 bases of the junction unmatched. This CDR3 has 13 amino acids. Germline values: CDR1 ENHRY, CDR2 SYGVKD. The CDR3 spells CAIRQGAEETQFF. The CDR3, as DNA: TGTGCCATCAGGCAGGGGGCGGAGGAGACCCAGTTCTTC.

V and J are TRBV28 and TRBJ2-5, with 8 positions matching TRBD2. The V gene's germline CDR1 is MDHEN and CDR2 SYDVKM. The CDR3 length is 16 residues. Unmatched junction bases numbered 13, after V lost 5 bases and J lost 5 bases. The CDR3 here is CASSVPGGPVSETQYF. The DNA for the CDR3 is TGTGCCAGCAGTGTCCCGGGGGGGCCGGTTAGTGAGACCCAGTACTTC. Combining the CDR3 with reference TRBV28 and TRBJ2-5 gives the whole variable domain DVKVTQSSRYLVKRTGEKVFLECVQDMDHENMFWYRQDPGLGLRLIYFSYDVKMKEKGDIPEGYSVSREKKERFSLILESASTNQTSMYLCASSVPGGPVSETQYFGPGTRLLVL.

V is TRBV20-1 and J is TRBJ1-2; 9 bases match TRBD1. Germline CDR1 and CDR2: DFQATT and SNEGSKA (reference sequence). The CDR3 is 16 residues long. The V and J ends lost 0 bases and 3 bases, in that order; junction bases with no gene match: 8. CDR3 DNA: TGCAGTGCTAGAGAAGACCGGGACAGGGAACACTATGGCTACACCTTC. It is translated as CSAREDRDREHYGYTF.

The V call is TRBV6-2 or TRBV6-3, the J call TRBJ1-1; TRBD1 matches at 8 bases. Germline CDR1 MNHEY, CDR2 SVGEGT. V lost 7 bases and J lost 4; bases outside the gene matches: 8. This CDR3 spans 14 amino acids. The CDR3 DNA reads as TGTGCCAGCACAGGGGGCTGGCTTGCCACTGAAGCTTTCTTT. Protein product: CASTGGWLATEAFF.

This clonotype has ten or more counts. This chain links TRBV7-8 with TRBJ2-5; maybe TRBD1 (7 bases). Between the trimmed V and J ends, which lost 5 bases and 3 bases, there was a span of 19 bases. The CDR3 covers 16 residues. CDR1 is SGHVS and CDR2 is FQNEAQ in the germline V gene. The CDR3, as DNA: TGTGCCAGCAGCCCAGGGGGGCCTGATGTTAAAGAGACCCAGTACTTC. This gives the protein CASSPGGPDVKETQYF.

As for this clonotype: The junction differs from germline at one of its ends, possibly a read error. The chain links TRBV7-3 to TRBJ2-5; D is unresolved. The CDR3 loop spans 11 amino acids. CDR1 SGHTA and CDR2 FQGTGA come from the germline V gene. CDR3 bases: TGTGCCAGCAGCTTAATGGGTCCGAGTAGCTTC. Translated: CASSLMGPSSF.